The source of this T cell receptor (beta chain) is a study of blood T cell repertoires in COVID-19. About the research overall: PBMCs, B-cell-depleted T cells, or T cells provided the cDNA or gDNA that made up the material.

CDR3 length equals 15 residues. CDR1 is SGHNT and CDR2 is YYREEE in the germline V gene (reference sequence). V gave up 4 bases and J gave up 6 bases; unmatched junction bases: 9. Here immunoSEQ multiplex PCR was the method, and the copy in TCRdb shows in-frame clones only, minus some. The sample includes approximately 250,000 clones, approximately 80% of them seen just once. V is TRBV5-4 and J is TRBJ1-2; 10 bases map to TRBD1. The source material was PBMCs or T cells enriched from blood (not recorded which). This TCR was sampled from a man aged 40-50 years who had recovered from COVID-19. Written as DNA, the CDR3 is TGTGCCAGCAGCCAAGACAGGGGGCGCGGGAATGGCTACACCTTC. Amino acid sequence: CASSQDRGRGNGYTF.